The clone carrying this T cell receptor (beta chain) appeared many times. The investigators amplified TCR beta CDR3 regions from RNA transcripts. Using the HTBI primer set, a first-round RT-PCR was run on the TCR CDR3. TCRdb reanalysed the multiplex PCR reads using MiXCR and keeps one entry per CDR3 protein. Of about 340,000 distinct CDR3 sequences listed, around 20% are singletons. The V gene lost 0 bases and the J gene lost 6 bases, with 7 bases spanning the gap. Germline V lookup: CDR1 SGHDT, CDR2 YYEEEE. This CDR3 has 13 amino acids. The entry originates in a study of T cells in Graves' hyperthyroidism and ophthalmopathy.

The genes are TRBV5-6 and TRBJ1-5; D unresolved. This sequence originates from a woman in her fifties or sixties with Graves' hyperthyroidism. Material for sequencing was blood. The CDR3 loop is CASSLGLGQPQHF. The CDR3 region has the DNA TGTGCCAGCAGCTTGGGATTGGGTCAGCCCCAGCATTTT.